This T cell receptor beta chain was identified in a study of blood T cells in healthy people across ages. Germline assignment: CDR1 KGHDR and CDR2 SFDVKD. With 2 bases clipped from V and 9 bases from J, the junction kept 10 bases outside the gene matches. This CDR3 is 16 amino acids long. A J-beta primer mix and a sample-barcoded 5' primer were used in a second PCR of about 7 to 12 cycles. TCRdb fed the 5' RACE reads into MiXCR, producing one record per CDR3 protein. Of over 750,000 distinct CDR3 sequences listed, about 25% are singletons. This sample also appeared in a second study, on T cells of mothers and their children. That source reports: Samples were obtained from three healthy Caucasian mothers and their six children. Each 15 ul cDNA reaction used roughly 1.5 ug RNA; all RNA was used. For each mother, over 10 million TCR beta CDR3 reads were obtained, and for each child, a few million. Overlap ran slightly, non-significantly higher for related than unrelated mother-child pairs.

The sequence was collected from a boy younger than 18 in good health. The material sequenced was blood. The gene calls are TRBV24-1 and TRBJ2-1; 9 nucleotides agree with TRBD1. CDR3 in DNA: TGTGCCACCAGTGATTCCGGGACAGGGTATAATGTTGAGCAGTTCTTC. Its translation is CATSDSGTGYNVEQFF.